The 32 T cell receptor beta chains in this list originate from one sample, sequenced in a study of shared clonotypes between healthy human individuals. The repertoire was sequenced with immunoSEQ multiplex PCR; TCRdb's copy has only in-frame clones and lacks some. Here the sample spans some 2,400,000 clones, approximately 95% being singletons. Sample: naive CD4+ T cells sorted from blood. Sample subset: CD45RA+ positively selected. The receptors shown here come from a man aged 18 to 30 in good health.

The V gene is TRBV9, the J gene TRBJ1-2; 7 bases align to TRBD1. The CDR3 covers 15 residues. Germline CDR1 SGDLS, CDR2 YYNGEE. Trimming removed 4 bases from V and 0 bases from J; junction bases left unmatched: 6. The CDR3 DNA reads TGTGCCAGCAGCCTGCAGACAGGGCCTAACTATGGCTACACCTTC. This sequence encodes CASSLQTGPNYGYTF.

A single count supports this clone. The chain combines TRBV5-4 with TRBJ2-3, with 10 bases matching TRBD2. This CDR3 is 15 amino acids long. After removal of 2 bases from V and 4 bases from J, the junction contained 4 bases not matched to a gene. CDR1 and CDR2 from the germline V gene are SGHNT and YYREEE (reference sequence). The CDR3 DNA follows: TGTGCCAGCAGCTTAAAACTAGCGGGGTCAGATACGCAGTATTTT. Encoded protein: CASSLKLAGSDTQYF.

The chain is built from TRBV27 and TRBJ1-5, with TRBD1 as a possible D gene (6 bases). CDR1 is MNHEY, CDR2 SMNVEV, per germline (reference sequence). The V end lost 7 bases, the J end lost 1 base, and 20 bases lay between the germline ends. The CDR3 runs to 17 residues. CDR3 sequence: CASKGRGDPLSNQPQHF. CDR3 DNA: TGTGCCAGCAAGGGCAGGGGCGACCCCTTAAGCAATCAGCCCCAGCATTTT.

The chain combines TRBV6-1 with TRBJ2-7; D is possibly TRBD1 (5 bases). Germline V CDR1 and CDR2: MNHNS, SASEGT. V was shortened by 0 bases and J by 3 bases, with 12 bases between the two germline ends. The CDR3 sequence is 15 residues long. CDR3 nucleotide sequence: TGTGCCAGCAGTGAAGCCCCAGGGATGGGCTACGAGCAGTACTTC. Protein product: CASSEAPGMGYEQYF.

The V and J genes are TRBV18 and TRBJ1-1; 9 bases fit TRBD1. Germline CDR1 and CDR2: KGHSH and LQKENI. Germline trimming cut 1 base from V and 5 bases from J; bases unmatched to any gene: 5. CDR3 length: 15 amino acids. The CDR3 DNA sequence: TGTGCCAGCTCACCACTACGACAGGGGGAAACTGAAGCTTTCTTT. Translation gives CASSPLRQGETEAFF. Supplemented by reference TRBV18 and TRBJ1-1, the full variable domain reads NAGVMQNPRHLVRRRGQEARLRCSPMKGHSHVYWYRQLPEEGLKFMVYLQKENIIDESGMPKERFSAEFPKEGPSILRIQQVVRGDSAAYFCASSPLRQGETEAFFGQGTRLTVV.

This chain links TRBV14 with TRBJ1-1; D not certain. This CDR3 has 14 residues. Trimming pared 2 bases from V and 0 bases from J, leaving 7 bases between. Germline loops: CDR1 SGHDN, CDR2 FVKESK. CDR3 sequence (DNA): TGTGCCAGCAGCCAAATGGTATTGAACACTGAAGCTTTCTTT. Protein sequence: CASSQMVLNTEAFF.

The CDR3 DNA reads TGTGCCATCGGATTGTCCGGGACTAGCGGGGAGACCCAGTACTTC. This encodes CAIGLSGTSGETQYF. The chain carries TRBV10-3 and TRBJ2-5, with TRBD2 identical over 12 bases. Germline CDR1 and CDR2: ENHRY and SYGVKD. The trim removed 8 bases at V and 5 bases at J, leaving 9 bases unmatched. The CDR3 runs to 15 residues.

This clone was seen more than once but under ten times. The rearrangement uses TRBV7-9 and TRBJ2-2; D might be TRBD2 (7 bases). The CDR3 is 13 amino acids. CDR1 and CDR2 (germline): SEHNR, FQNEAQ (reference sequence). Deletions cut 3 bases from V and 12 bases from J, with 14 bases between. CDR3 loop: CASSFRGGLKLFF. CDR3 coding DNA: TGTGCCAGCAGCTTCAGGGGAGGGTTGAAGCTGTTTTTT.

The gene calls are TRBV10-3 and TRBJ2-2, with TRBD2 matching over 8 bases. CDR1 and CDR2 from the germline V gene are ENHRY and SYGVKD. After removal of 11 bases from V and 2 bases from J, the junction contained 4 bases not matched to a gene. The CDR3 runs to 13 residues. DNA for the CDR3: TGTGCCGCCGGGAGGGGAAACACCGGGGAGCTGTTTTTT. The encoded protein is CAAGRGNTGELFF.

The chain employs TRBV2 and TRBJ1-5; tentative D call: TRBD1 (5 bases). There are 14 residues in the CDR3. Germline values: CDR1 SNHLY, CDR2 FYNNEI. Trimming pared 2 bases from V and 3 bases from J, leaving 8 bases between. The CDR3 sequence: CASSEQGNNQPQHF. The CDR3 bases are TGTGCCAGCAGTGAACAGGGTAACAATCAGCCCCAGCATTTT.

The chain uses TRBV28 and TRBJ1-2; no reliable D call. The V gene lost 2 bases and the J gene lost 8 bases, with 9 bases spanning the gap. CDR1 and CDR2 from the germline V gene are MDHEN and SYDVKM. This CDR3 is built from 12 residues. CDR3 bases: TGTGCCAGCAGTTTAACACCTGGGGGCTACACCTTC. Its protein product is CASSLTPGGYTF.

J is TRBJ2-5 and V is TRBV5-5; D is perhaps TRBD2 (6 bases). Germline loops: CDR1 SGHKS, CDR2 YYEKEE (reference sequence). Deletions cut 0 bases from V and 5 bases from J, with 11 bases between. This CDR3 has 14 amino acids. CDR3 nucleotide sequence: TGTGCCAGCAGCTTGGACGGGAGCGGGGAGACCCAGTACTTC. Its translation: CASSLDGSGETQYF.

As to this clone: Other DNA sequences in this specimen translate into the identical CDR3. This sequence joins TRBV7-9 and TRBJ2-7, with 8 positions matching TRBD2. Germline lookup yields CDR1 SEHNR and CDR2 FQNEAQ (reference sequence). With V trimmed by 4 bases and J by 3 bases, 5 bases remained unmatched. The length of the CDR3 is 14 residues. CDR3 loop: CASSSGGASYEQYF. CDR3 DNA sequence: TGTGCCAGCAGCTCCGGGGGGGCGAGCTACGAGCAGTACTTC.

On this clone itself: This sample includes further DNA sequences coding for the same CDR3. The chain is built from TRBV5-1 and TRBJ1-2, with D possibly TRBD1 on 6 matching bases. The CDR3 runs 13 residues. V was cut by 4 bases and J by 3 bases, with 10 bases left in between. Germline CDR1 and CDR2: SGHRS and YFSETQ. DNA for the CDR3: TGCGCCAGCAGCCAACAGGGTGACTATGGCTACACCTTC. It encodes CASSQQGDYGYTF.

Points on this clone: The identical CDR3 is also encoded by other nucleotide sequences in the sample. CDR3 in DNA: TGTGCCAGCAGCAGCCTCCGGGAGACCCAGTACTTC. Protein sequence: CASSSLRETQYF. This chain joins TRBV7-2 and TRBJ2-5; D not resolved. The V end lost 5 bases, the J end lost 5 bases, and 9 bases lay between the germline ends. CDR3 length: 12 residues. Per germline, CDR1 SGHTA and CDR2 FQGNSA. The whole variable domain, filled in from reference TRBV7-2 and TRBJ2-5, reads GAGVSQSPSNKVTEKGKDVELRCDPISGHTALYWYRQSLGQGLEFLIYFQGNSAPDKSGLPSDRFSAERTGGSVSTLTIQRTQQEDSAVYLCASSSLRETQYFGPGTRLLVL.

Notes on this clone: At one of its ends the junction is not consistent with the germline gene, which may arise from a read error. The CDR3 bases are TGTGCTAGCAGACGGGACTCGAACACCGGGGAGCTGTTTTTT. This translates into CASRRDSNTGELFF. The chain carries TRBV7-7 and TRBJ2-2, with TRBD2 as a possible D gene (6 bases). CDR1 is SSHAT and CDR2 is FNYEAQ in the germline V gene (reference sequence). The CDR3 is made up of 14 amino acids.

With regard to this clone: Other DNA variants within this sample encode the same CDR3. The chain employs TRBV5-1 and TRBJ2-3, with 7 nucleotides matching TRBD2. After removal of 0 bases from V and 0 bases from J, the junction contained 4 bases not matched to a gene. The CDR3 is 16 residues long. Germline V gene data show CDR1 as SGHRS and CDR2 as YFSETQ. CDR3 amino acids: CASSLALAASTDTQYF. The DNA for the CDR3 is TGCGCCAGCAGCTTGGCCCTAGCGGCGAGCACAGATACGCAGTATTTT. The variable domain in full, completed from reference TRBV5-1 and TRBJ2-3, reads KAGVTQTPRYLIKTRGQQVTLSCSPISGHRSVSWYQQTPGQGLQFLFEYFSETQRNKGNFPGRFSGRQFSNSRSEMNVSTLELGDSALYLCASSLALAASTDTQYFGPGTRLTVL.

This rearrangement joins TRBV9 to TRBJ2-5; 12 bases fit TRBD2. CDR3 length equals 19 residues. The ends lost 0 bases at V and 4 bases at J; junction bases unmatched: 13. From germline, CDR1 is SGDLS and CDR2 YYNGEE. The CDR3 protein is CASSVARASGRASGETQYF. CDR3 bases: TGTGCCAGCAGCGTAGCTAGGGCTAGCGGGAGGGCCTCGGGAGAGACCCAGTACTTC.

The CDR3 DNA is TGTGCCAGCAGATCCAATTCGGTGGGCTACACCTTC. It yields the protein CASRSNSVGYTF. J is TRBJ1-2 and V is TRBV5-6; D not certain. Trimming took off 5 bases at V and 8 bases at J, with 13 bases between the two ends. CDR1 and CDR2 (germline): SGHDT, YYEEEE. The CDR3 covers 12 residues. The complete variable domain, with remaining parts taken from reference TRBV5-6 and TRBJ1-2, reads DAGVTQSPTHLIKTRGQQVTLRCSPKSGHDTVSWYQQALGQGPQFIFQYYEEEERQRGNFPDRFSGHQFPNYSSELNVNALLLGDSALYLCASRSNSVGYTFGSGTRLTVV.

V gene TRBV7-9 combines with J gene TRBJ1-5, with D uncertain. The CDR3 has 14 residues. The V gene lost 1 base and the J gene lost 6 bases, with 10 bases spanning the gap. The germline V gene has CDR1 SEHNR and CDR2 FQNEAQ (reference sequence). CDR3 in DNA: TGTGCCAGCAGCTTAGTCGGCCCAGTTCAGCCCCAGCATTTT. It yields the protein CASSLVGPVQPQHF. Looking up the rest from reference TRBV7-9 and TRBJ1-5 gives the full variable domain: DTGVSQNPRHKITKRGQNVTFRCDPISEHNRLYWYRQTLGQGPEFLTYFQNEAQLEKSRLLSDRFSAERPKGSFSTLEIQRTEQGDSAMYLCASSLVGPVQPQHFGDGTRLSIL.

This clone has just one count. The chain recombines TRBV10-3 with TRBJ2-6; D uncertain. V lost 3 bases and J lost 3, with 9 bases in between. The CDR3 runs 15 residues. Germline CDR1 and CDR2: ENHRY and SYGVKD. In DNA, the CDR3 is TGTGCCATCAGTGACGCCCGGTTTGGGGCCAACGTCCTGACTTTC. The encoded protein is CAISDARFGANVLTF.

The chain recombines TRBV18 with TRBJ2-5; no definite D call. Trimming pared 3 bases from V and 0 bases from J, leaving 11 bases between. The CDR3 sequence is 15 residues long. CDR1 is KGHSH and CDR2 is LQKENI in the germline V gene. CDR3: CASSPDPLYQETQYF. CDR3 in DNA: TGTGCCAGCTCACCGGACCCCCTGTACCAAGAGACCCAGTACTTC. Full variable domain (rest looked up from reference TRBV18 and TRBJ2-5): NAGVMQNPRHLVRRRGQEARLRCSPMKGHSHVYWYRQLPEEGLKFMVYLQKENIIDESGMPKERFSAEFPKEGPSILRIQQVVRGDSAAYFCASSPDPLYQETQYFGPGTRLLVL.

The V gene is TRBV11-2, the J gene TRBJ1-4, with D possibly TRBD1 on 5 matching bases. V was shortened by 4 bases and J by 8 bases, with 17 bases between the two germline ends. The CDR3 sequence is 15 residues long. In germline, CDR1 is SGHAT, CDR2 FQNNGV. The CDR3 bases are TGTGCCAGCAGCTCGTCGAGGGGTTCAGGGGAAAAACTGTTTTTT. Translating gives CASSSSRGSGEKLFF.

The rearrangement links TRBV6-5 to TRBJ1-2; 7 bases line up with TRBD1. The CDR3 is made up of 14 amino acids. Trimming removed 5 bases from V and 7 bases from J; junction bases left unmatched: 10. CDR1 is MNHEY and CDR2 is SVGAGI in the germline V gene. CDR3 sequence reads: CASSRGATGLGYTF. DNA for the CDR3: TGTGCCAGCAGTCGAGGGGCGACAGGGCTTGGCTACACCTTC.

The count of this clone is one. The chain recombines TRBV6-5 with TRBJ2-1; TRBD1 agrees at 8 bases. V lost 6 bases to trimming and J lost 4 bases; unmatched junction nucleotides: 8. The germline gives CDR1 MNHEY, CDR2 SVGAGI. This CDR3 has 15 residues. CDR3 DNA: TGTGCCAGCAGACTCGGACAGGGTTGGTACAATGAGCAGTTCTTC. Protein: CASRLGQGWYNEQFF.

The chain joins TRBV6-6 to TRBJ1-5; no definite D call. This CDR3 spans 13 amino acids. In germline, CDR1 is MNHNY, CDR2 SVGAGI (reference sequence). Trimming cost V 0 bases and J 7 bases, with 7 bases left between them. The CDR3 nucleotides are TGTGCCAGCAGTTACTCGTCCACCCAGCCCCAGCATTTT. It translates to CASSYSSTQPQHF.

Concerning this clone itself: The same CDR3 can be traced to other DNA sequences in this sample. This chain uses TRBV5-6 with TRBJ2-7; tentatively, D is TRBD1 (5 bases). V lost 4 bases and J 2 bases, leaving 7 bases between the germline ends. Germline V CDR1 and CDR2: SGHDT, YYEEEE. CDR3 size: 12 residues. This CDR3 is CASSPGTYEQYF. The CDR3 DNA reads as TGTGCCAGCAGCCCAGGGACCTACGAGCAGTACTTC.

This clone was picked up one time. The V call is TRBV30, the J call TRBJ2-1, with a tentative D call TRBD2 (5 bases). CDR1 and CDR2 from the germline V gene are GTSNPN and SVGIG (reference sequence). Deletions cut 2 bases from V and 1 base from J, with 12 bases between. The CDR3 length is 15 residues. The CDR3 protein is CAWSRGLESYNEQFF. The DNA of the CDR3 is TGTGCCTGGAGTCGAGGACTGGAGTCCTACAATGAGCAGTTCTTC.

The V gene is TRBV9, the J gene TRBJ2-5; 7 bases match TRBD2. The CDR3 extends over 17 amino acids. After removal of 4 bases from V and 3 bases from J, the junction contained 15 bases not matched to a gene. Germline assignment: CDR1 SGDLS and CDR2 YYNGEE. The CDR3 sequence: CASSLGLVGPREETQYF. The CDR3 DNA reads TGTGCCAGCAGCCTCGGACTAGTGGGACCCAGGGAAGAGACCCAGTACTTC.

This clone has just one count. The V and J genes are TRBV7-9 and TRBJ2-2; D gene unclear. V lost 4 bases, J lost 0 bases, and 12 bases lay in between. CDR1 SEHNR and CDR2 FQNEAQ come from the germline V gene (reference sequence). There are 16 residues in the CDR3. The CDR3 here is CASSSSLRPNTGELFF. The CDR3 nucleotides are TGTGCCAGCAGCTCTTCCCTACGGCCGAACACCGGGGAGCTGTTTTTT.

Comments on this clone: The same CDR3 can be traced to other DNA sequences in this sample. The chain links TRBV5-1 to TRBJ2-5, with D perhaps TRBD1 (6 bases). Germline V lookup: CDR1 SGHRS, CDR2 YFSETQ. The CDR3 extends over 15 amino acids. V dropped 0 bases and J dropped 4 bases, with 13 bases sitting between them. The CDR3 DNA reads as TGCGCCAGCAGCTTGGCCGGGACATCGGGAGAGACCCAGTACTTC. Translating it yields CASSLAGTSGETQYF.

The chain recombines TRBV7-9 with TRBJ1-1; no firm D call. Germline V gives CDR1 SEHNR, CDR2 FQNEAQ (reference sequence). The V end was cut by 1 base, the J end by 0 bases, with 6 bases between. This CDR3 has 14 residues. The CDR3 loop reads CASSLVKVNTEAFF. The DNA for the CDR3 is TGTGCCAGCAGCTTAGTCAAAGTGAACACTGAAGCTTTCTTT. The full variable domain, rest sourced from reference TRBV7-9 and TRBJ1-1, is DTGVSQNPRHKITKRGQNVTFRCDPISEHNRLYWYRQTLGQGPEFLTYFQNEAQLEKSRLLSDRFSAERPKGSFSTLEIQRTEQGDSAMYLCASSLVKVNTEAFFGQGTRLTVV.